This T cell receptor (beta chain) was identified in a study of cytomegalovirus exposure and HLA in healthy donors. PCR was performed using 60 Vbeta and 13 Jbeta primers. Measured with immunoSEQ multiplex PCR; TCRdb has only the in-frame clones, and not every one. There are approximately 76,000 clones in the sample; 70% to 85% occur only once, and about 2.3% lies in the top ten. Germline CDR1 reads SGDLS; CDR2 reads YYNGEE. The CDR3 sequence is 13 residues long. With V trimmed by 4 bases and J by 7 bases, 4 bases remained unmatched. This chain uses TRBV9 with TRBJ2-5; 10 nucleotides agree with TRBD2. This clonotype was obtained from a man aged 25 to 40 in good health and CMV-seronegative. The material sequenced was PBMCs. As DNA, the CDR3 is TGTGCCAGCAGCCCCGCTAGCGGGGGGACCCAGTACTTC. Translating it yields CASSPASGGTQYF. Using reference TRBV9 and TRBJ2-5 for the parts outside the CDR3, the full variable domain is DSGVTQTPKHLITATGQRVTLRCSPRSGDLSVYWYQQSLDQGLQFLIQYYNGEERAKGNILERFSAQQFPDLHSELNLSSLELGDSALYFCASSPASGGTQYFGPGTRLLVL.